This T cell receptor (beta chain) was captured in a study of post-analysis software for immune sequencing data. The wider study: Both relapsing-remitting and secondary progressive multiple sclerosis featured among the disease courses, as did progressive-relapsing multiple sclerosis.

This CDR3 spans 15 amino acids. V trimming: 5 bases; J trimming: 0 bases; junction bases outside the gene matches: 6. Germline CDR1 reads DFQATT; CDR2 reads SNEGSKA (reference sequence). Notes on the study in general: TRBV segments more frequent in patients than in controls numbered five and included TRBV5-6, TRBV5-1 and TRBV20-1. Samples from one preparation batch, clustered by F measure, grouped strongly together. Controls showed significantly higher normalized Chao1 diversity than did multiple sclerosis patients.

Libraries were made from TCR beta cDNA, and they carried unique molecular identifiers. Input populations of about 0.95 to 10 million T cells gave rise to 500,000 or so cDNA molecules. TCRdb redid the calling of the PCR reads with MiXCR, one entry per CDR3 protein. The table lists some 260,000 distinct CDR3 sequences, 35% to 45% of them singletons. With respect to this clonotype: What it binds is unknown.

The sample consisted of blood. The V gene is TRBV20-1, the J gene TRBJ2-3; 9 bases fit TRBD2. The TCR was taken from a girl aged 5-17 years with multiple sclerosis. CDR3 nucleotide sequence: TGCAGTGCTGTTAGCGGGAGCCTAAGCACAGATACGCAGTATTTT. It specifies CSAVSGSLSTDTQYF.